The rows below give T cell receptor beta chains drawn from one sample of a study of metastatic and nonmetastatic thyroid tumors. TCRdb re-called clones from the PCR reads using MiXCR. The data hold about 34,000 clones, with about a sixth observed a single time. The specimen was blood. The source is a female donor with papillary thyroid cancer or a benign thyroid nodule (not recorded which). Some clones in this sample may be carry-over from other donors' samples. Both conserved end residues are part of each CDR3. Each record gives: J gene, clone size, D gene, CDR3 length, V gene, CDR3 protein, CDR3 DNA. A D gene is named only where the DNA matches it firmly. Size values are once, few and many counts, or a class for expanded clones, and some rows have none.

TRBJ2-3,-,-,15,TRBV20-1,CSSRVQWASGSPKYF,-
TRBJ2-7,-,TRBD1,14,TRBV3-1,CASSQDTGVDEQYF,TGTGCCAGCAGCCAAGATACAGGGGTCGACGAGCAGTACTTC
TRBJ2-2,many,-,17,TRBV28,CASSGVGGGAWAGELFF,TGTGCCAGCAGTGGTGTCGGCGGGGGCGCGTGGGCCGGGGAGCTGTTTTTT
TRBJ2-1,many,-,14,TRBV9,CASSPPRQLAHQFF,TGTGCCAGCAGCCCTCCCCGACAGCTCGCCCATCAGTTCTTC
TRBJ1-5,-,-,13,TRBV28,CARSFSRDQPQHF,TGTGCCAGAAGTTTTTCCAGAGATCAGCCCCAGCATTTT
TRBJ2-2,many,-,17,TRBV12-3/TRBV12-4,CASSSNNPGPYTGELFF,TGTGCCAGCAGTTCAAACAATCCGGGACCCTACACCGGGGAGCTGTTTTTT
TRBJ2-7,few,TRBD2,15,TRBV6-1,CASSDAAGRSYEQYF,TGTGCCAGCAGTGACGCTGCCGGGAGGTCCTACGAGCAGTACTTC
TRBJ2-1,many,-,14,TRBV7-9,CASSFSTRNNEQFF,TGTGCCAGCAGCTTTTCGACGAGAAACAATGAGCAGTTCTTC
TRBJ2-7,-,-,18,TRBV28,CASSLFHGRKGRSYEQYF,TGTGCCAGCAGTTTGTTCCACGGACGAAAGGGCAGGAGCTACGAGCAGTACTTC
TRBJ2-2,many,-,19,TRBV10-3,CAISETLGVGRENTGELFF,TGTGCCATCAGTGAGACCTTAGGGGTTGGGCGGGAGAACACCGGGGAGCTGTTTTTT
TRBJ1-2,many,-,14,TRBV5-4,CASSPEEGYYGYTF,TGTGCCAGCAGCCCAGAGGAGGGGTACTATGGCTACACCTTC
TRBJ1-3,few,-,16,TRBV6-2/TRBV6-3,CASREQISVSGNTIYF,TGTGCCAGCCGGGAGCAGATCTCGGTCTCTGGAAACACCATATATTTT
TRBJ2-7,many,-,13,TRBV25-1,CASSSRTAYEQYF,TGTGCCAGCAGTTCCCGGACGGCTTACGAGCAGTACTTC
TRBJ2-2,many,TRBD2,19,TRBV7-3,CASSLTFIQGLGNTGELFF,TGTGCCAGCAGCTTAACTTTTATACAGGGACTAGGAAACACCGGGGAGCTGTTTTTT
TRBJ1-2,many,-,12,TRBV29-1,CSVDGDGYGYTF,TGCAGCGTTGACGGGGACGGCTATGGCTACACCTTC
TRBJ2-7,-,TRBD1,13,TRBV20-1,CSAGTGDHYEQYF,TGCAGTGCCGGGACAGGGGACCACTACGAGCAGTACTTC
TRBJ2-7,-,TRBD2,15,TRBV20-1,CSARDALAGTYEQYF,TGCAGTGCTAGAGATGCTTTAGCGGGGACCTACGAGCAGTACTTC
TRBJ2-1,many,-,17,TRBV20-1,CSARGGSQAGYYNEQFF,TGCAGTGCTAGGGGAGGATCACAGGCGGGATATTACAATGAGCAGTTCTTC
TRBJ2-1,-,-,15,TRBV24-1,CATSSMTSVRREQFF,TGTGCCACCAGTTCAATGACTAGTGTGAGACGTGAGCAGTTCTTC
TRBJ2-1,many,-,14,TRBV6-1,CASSDGDNYNEQFF,TGTGCCAGCAGTGACGGAGACAACTACAATGAGCAGTTCTTC
TRBJ2-7,many,-,14,TRBV20-1,CSARGLLSTYEQYF,TGCAGTGCTAGAGGACTCTTATCAACCTACGAGCAGTACTTC
TRBJ2-7,-,-,13,TRBV5-1,CASSSGTTYEQLF,TGCGCCAGCAGCTCCGGGACAACCTACGAGCAGTTGTTC
TRBJ2-5,few,TRBD1,15,TRBV2,CASSGQGARVETQYF,TGTGCCAGCAGCGGACAGGGGGCGCGGGTGGAGACCCAGTACTTC
TRBJ1-1,many,-,14,TRBV3-1,CASSHRLSGTEAFF,TGTGCCAGCAGCCACAGGCTTTCAGGGACTGAAGCTTTCTTT
TRBJ2-7,-,-,15,TRBV6-1,CASSEGAGARHEQYF,TGTGCCAGCAGTGAAGGGGCAGGGGCTAGACACGAGCAGTACTTC
TRBJ2-1,few,TRBD1,17,TRBV15,CATSIDFGTGKYNEQFF,TGTGCCACCAGCATAGATTTTGGGACAGGGAAATACAATGAGCAGTTCTTC
TRBJ2-1,many,TRBD2,18,TRBV11-1,CASSQPRVTSGTYNEQFF,TGTGCCAGCAGCCAACCCAGGGTAACTAGCGGGACATACAATGAGCAGTTCTTC
TRBJ2-5,many,-,14,TRBV7-2,CASSFGRLQETQYF,TGTGCCAGCAGCTTCGGACGGTTACAAGAGACCCAGTACTTC
TRBJ2-7,many,-,14,TRBV2,CASSVEGYFYEQYF,TGTGCCAGCAGTGTCGAGGGGTACTTCTACGAGCAGTACTTC
TRBJ2-7,few,-,13,TRBV6-1,CASIARESYEQYF,TGTGCCAGCATTGCAAGGGAGTCCTACGAGCAGTACTTC